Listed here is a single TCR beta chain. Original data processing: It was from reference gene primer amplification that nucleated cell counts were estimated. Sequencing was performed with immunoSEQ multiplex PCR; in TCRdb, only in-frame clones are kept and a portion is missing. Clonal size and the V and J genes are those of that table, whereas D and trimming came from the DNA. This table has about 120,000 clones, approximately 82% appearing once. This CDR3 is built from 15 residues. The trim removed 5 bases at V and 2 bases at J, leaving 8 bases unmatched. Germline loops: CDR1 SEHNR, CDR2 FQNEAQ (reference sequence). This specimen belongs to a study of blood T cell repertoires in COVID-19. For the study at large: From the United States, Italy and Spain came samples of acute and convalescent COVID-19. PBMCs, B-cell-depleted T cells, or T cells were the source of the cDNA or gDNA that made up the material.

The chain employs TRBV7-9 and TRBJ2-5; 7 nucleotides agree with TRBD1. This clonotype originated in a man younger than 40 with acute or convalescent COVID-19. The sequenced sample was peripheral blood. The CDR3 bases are TGTGCCAGCAGCGAAGGACAGGTTAAGCAAGAGACCCAGTACTTC. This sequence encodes CASSEGQVKQETQYF.